This paragraph reports one TCR beta chain. The same CDR3 is also encoded by other DNA sequences in this sample. These data belong to a study of radiotherapy plus CTLA-4 blockade in lung cancer. Profiled with immunoSEQ multiplex PCR; TCRdb holds only in-frame clones, not every one. Among more than 80,000 clones listed, approximately 87% were seen once. Germline CDR1 is MNHNS and CDR2 is SASEGT. The CDR3 is 14 residues long. The V end lost 2 bases, the J end lost 4 bases, and 11 bases lay between the germline ends. The chain recombines TRBV6-1 with TRBJ2-5, with D perhaps matching TRBD2 (5 bases). Sequencing used peripheral blood, obtained from a patient treated with radiotherapy plus ipilimumab. The TCR was taken from a human donor with non-small cell lung cancer that progressed on radiotherapy plus ipilimumab. Some clones in this sample may be carry-over from other donors' samples. CDR3 coding DNA: TGTGCCAGCAGTGAACAAGCGGCATTAGAGACCCAGTACTTC. Its translation is CASSEQAALETQYF.